This TCR beta chain is drawn from a study of cytomegalovirus exposure and HLA in healthy donors. Worth noting for this clone: Its antigen is undetermined.

Germline CDR1 and CDR2: GTSNPN and SVGIG (reference sequence). There are 11 residues in the CDR3. Trimming stripped 5 bases from V and 5 bases from J, with 7 bases between. The PCR used 60 Vbeta and 13 Jbeta primers. The assay was immunoSEQ multiplex PCR, and TCRdb's table has in-frame clones only and misses some. In the table there are fewer than 250,000 clones, about 85% of which are singletons. Each donor's status was that of a healthy bone marrow donor. Findings and caveats of the study: With DRB1 most and HLA-C fewest, TCR association rates differed between HLA loci in a later analysis.

The TCR sequence derives from a male donor in good health and CMV-seropositive. Sequences were obtained from PBMCs. The V and J genes are TRBV30 and TRBJ2-4; no reliable D call. The CDR3 reads CAWGQENIQYF. In nucleotides, the CDR3 is TGTGCCTGGGGGCAAGAAAACATTCAGTACTTC.